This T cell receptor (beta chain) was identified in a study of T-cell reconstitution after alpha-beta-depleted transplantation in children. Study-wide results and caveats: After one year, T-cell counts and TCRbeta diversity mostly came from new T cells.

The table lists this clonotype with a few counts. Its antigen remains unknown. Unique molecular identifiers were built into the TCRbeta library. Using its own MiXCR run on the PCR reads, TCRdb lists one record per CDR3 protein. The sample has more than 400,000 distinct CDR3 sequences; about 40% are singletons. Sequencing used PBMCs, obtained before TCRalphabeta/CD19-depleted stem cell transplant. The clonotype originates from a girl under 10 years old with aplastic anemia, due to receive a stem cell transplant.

The CDR3, as DNA: TGTGCCAGCAGTTCGCCCTCGACTAGCGGGAACTACAATGAGCAGTTCTTC. Translated, it gives CASSSPSTSGNYNEQFF. The rearrangement uses TRBV28 and TRBJ2-1; 11 nucleotides align to TRBD2. The J segment lost 3 bases and the V segment lost 4 bases, leaving 8 bases of the junction unmatched. The V gene's germline CDR1 is MDHEN and CDR2 SYDVKM. CDR3 length equals 17 residues.